This T cell receptor beta chain was profiled in a study of identical twins (dated by TCRdb to about 2016). The study in broad terms: To test whether fetal clonotypes persist, this study deep-sequenced TCR alpha and beta repertoires from monozygotic twins, from unrelated adults of various ages, and from cord blood. To rule out contamination, the twin experiments were replicated at different times with different library preparation protocols.

Library generation was performed with 5' RACE. The instrument given in TCRdb is Illumina HiSeq 2000. Template switching added a universal primer binding site, and the final cDNA carried a unique molecular identifier that allowed TCR cDNA molecules to be counted accurately. Specific primers in the conserved constant-segment region were used to synthesize first-strand cDNA for TCR alpha and beta chains. To control for contamination, each cDNA library was double barcoded with a SMART-Mk sample barcode plus Illumina barcodes. TruSeq adapter sequences along with Illumina sample barcodes were introduced in two successive PCR steps. TCR alpha and beta cDNA libraries were sequenced on the Illumina HiSeq platform with custom primers. The study's own analysis went as follows. MiGEC was used to process raw reads and extract unique molecular identifiers, and MiXCR was used to find CDR3 positions. Recombination models were inferred per individual with the repgenHMM and IGoR tools using an EM algorithm. Shared clonotypes were analyzed with the tcR package in R, and sharing was normalized by the product of cloneset sizes. Out-of-frame nonproductive sequences were analyzed to study raw recombination free of thymic and clonal selection effects. TCRdb reanalyzed the raw reads on its own, using fastp at Q25 for trimming and MiXCR for clone calling, and kept in-frame beta chains. Identical CDR3 proteins give one entry, which carries the most common genes and DNA. The V and J calls come from TCRdb's annotation, not from the publication. Across this sample there are under 1 million distinct CDR3 sequences, with about 12% seen only once. The top ten clones comprise roughly 1.5% of the sample.

V is pared back by 2 bases and J by 6 bases, with 10 bases lying between the germline termini. Per the germline V gene, SQVTM is the CDR1 and ANQGSEA is the CDR2. The CDR3 measures 12 amino acids from cysteine to phenylalanine. Left in the record is the CDR3 DNA by itself, 36 bases read in frame from the first base. Points the paper makes about the study in general: In monozygotic twins, out-of-frame TCR alpha sharing was systematically underestimated by recombination models, although the models agreed with sharing between unrelated individuals. Compared with coincidental sharing between unrelated individuals, out-of-frame TCR alpha sequences shared between twins showed an excess of sequences with low generation probability. Excess twin sharing in beta out-of-frame sequences was weaker because fewer shared sequences lowered the signal-to-noise ratio. Because the same donors could not be followed over many years, conclusions were based on cross-sectional statistical analysis. Invariant T cells such as MAIT and iNKT could partly confound zero-insertion analyses, although diverse VJ usage argued against such confounding for most clonotypes. Fewer insertions were carried by abundant cord blood beta clonotypes; a weaker similar trend was observed in young adult naive repertoires, while no such trend was observed in memory repertoires.

Every donor in the study was a healthy Caucasian. Three pairs of female monozygotic twins, all aged about 18 to 30 years, were included in the twin cohort. RNA for TCR libraries was isolated from peripheral blood mononuclear cells. This clonotype was seen repeatedly, ten times or more. This receptor's antigen is unknown. Base qualities are missing; no much larger clone stands one base away. This sample was shared with a second study, whose subject was yellow fever vaccine responses in identical twins. The second paper further reports: According to the authors, the vaccine-induced T cell response in identical twins seemed to be partly convergent and partly specific to each individual. In identical twins, the study followed T cell clones that responded to the vaccine with precision.

This receptor was obtained from a young woman in good health. The source material was PBMCs. Recombination connected TRBV29-1 to TRBJ1-2; no confident D gene assignment can be made. This receptor has the CDR3 CSVESPKDGYTF. The DNA reads as follows: TGCAGCGTTGAATCCCCCAAGGATGGCTACACCTTC.